One sample yielded the 7 T cell receptor beta chains listed below, sequenced in a study of T cell responses to AZD1222 COVID-19 vaccine. The data were produced by immunoSEQ multiplex PCR, yet TCRdb's version contains in-frame clones alone and is incomplete. The sample records 95,000 to 150,000 clones, approximately 90% being singletons. The specimen comprised peripheral blood, sampled on day 0 of AZD1222 vaccination. The source of these receptors is an adult in good health.

The J gene is TRBJ2-1, the V gene TRBV3-1 (or the pseudogene TRBV3-2); D unresolved. The CDR3 is 13 residues long. V lost 3 bases and J lost 10, with 13 bases in between. The germline V gene has CDR1 LGHDT and CDR2 YNNKEL (reference sequence). In DNA form, the CDR3 reads TGTGCCAGCAGCCAGGCAACCGGGTCAGAGCAGTTCTTC. It encodes CASSQATGSEQFF.

CDR3 DNA: TGTGCCAGCAGCTCACCAGCGGGAAACACCATATATTTT. Translation gives CASSSPAGNTIYF. The chain has TRBV7-6 and TRBJ1-3; D not resolved. This CDR3 is 13 amino acids long. The V gene's germline CDR1 is SGHVS and CDR2 FNYEAQ. V was clipped by 4 bases and J by 4 bases, with 8 bases between them. The whole variable domain, remainder taken from reference TRBV7-6 and TRBJ1-3, is GAGVSQSPRYKVTKRGQDVALRCDPISGHVSLYWYRQALGQGPEFLTYFNYEAQQDKSGLPNDRFSAERPEGSISTLTIQRTEQRDSAMYRCASSSPAGNTIYFGEGSWLTVV.

This chain uses TRBV2 with TRBJ2-3; D unclear. V was cut by 6 bases and J by 4 bases, with 11 bases left in between. This CDR3 is built from 13 residues. The germline CDR1 and CDR2 sequences are SNHLY and FYNNEI. The CDR3 coding sequence is TGTGCCAGCAGGGCCACGGGCGCAGATACGCAGTATTTT. Translated, it gives CASRATGADTQYF.

The chain uses TRBV7-9 and TRBJ2-7; 9 nucleotides line up with TRBD2. V dropped 5 bases and J dropped 1; count of bases not matched to a gene: 9. There are 16 residues in the CDR3. Germline V gene lookup returns CDR1 SEHNR and CDR2 FQNEAQ (reference sequence). This CDR3 is CASSRSGTSHSYEQYF. In nucleotides, the CDR3 is TGTGCCAGCAGCCGCTCCGGGACTAGCCATTCCTACGAGCAGTACTTC. The full variable domain, with the rest looked up from reference TRBV7-9 and TRBJ2-7, is DTGVSQNPRHKITKRGQNVTFRCDPISEHNRLYWYRQTLGQGPEFLTYFQNEAQLEKSRLLSDRFSAERPKGSFSTLEIQRTEQGDSAMYLCASSRSGTSHSYEQYFGPGTRLTVT.

This clone came up once. The chain joins TRBV10-1 to TRBJ2-3; a weak D match, TRBD2 (6 bases). The CDR3 is 13 residues long. V was shortened by 0 bases and J by 5 bases, with 6 bases between the two germline ends. Germline V gene data show CDR1 as WNHNN and CDR2 as SYGVQD (reference sequence). The CDR3 nucleotides are TGCGCCAGCAGTGAGTCGGGGGGAGATACGCAGTATTTT. Amino acid sequence: CASSESGGDTQYF.

CDR3 in amino acids: CASSIERSNQPQHF. Written as DNA, the CDR3 is TGTGCCAGTAGTATCGAACGGAGCAATCAGCCCCAGCATTTT. The gene calls are TRBV19 and TRBJ1-5; no clear D gene. The germline CDR1 and CDR2 sequences are LNHDA and SQIVND (reference sequence). The CDR3 has 14 residues. Trimming pared 3 bases from V and 1 base from J, leaving 7 bases between.

This clone came up a few times. The chain is built from TRBV7-2 and TRBJ2-7, with D uncertain. CDR1 is SGHTA and CDR2 is FQGNSA in the germline V gene. This CDR3 contains 12 residues. Trimming took 5 bases from V and 5 from J, leaving 10 bases between them. CDR3 DNA: TGTGCCAGCAGCCCCCGCAGCCACGAGCAGTACTTC. Protein: CASSPRSHEQYF. The variable domain in full, with the rest retrieved from reference TRBV7-2 and TRBJ2-7, is GAGVSQSPSNKVTEKGKDVELRCDPISGHTALYWYRQSLGQGLEFLIYFQGNSAPDKSGLPSDRFSAERTGGSVSTLTIQRTQQEDSAVYLCASSPRSHEQYFGPGTRLTVT.